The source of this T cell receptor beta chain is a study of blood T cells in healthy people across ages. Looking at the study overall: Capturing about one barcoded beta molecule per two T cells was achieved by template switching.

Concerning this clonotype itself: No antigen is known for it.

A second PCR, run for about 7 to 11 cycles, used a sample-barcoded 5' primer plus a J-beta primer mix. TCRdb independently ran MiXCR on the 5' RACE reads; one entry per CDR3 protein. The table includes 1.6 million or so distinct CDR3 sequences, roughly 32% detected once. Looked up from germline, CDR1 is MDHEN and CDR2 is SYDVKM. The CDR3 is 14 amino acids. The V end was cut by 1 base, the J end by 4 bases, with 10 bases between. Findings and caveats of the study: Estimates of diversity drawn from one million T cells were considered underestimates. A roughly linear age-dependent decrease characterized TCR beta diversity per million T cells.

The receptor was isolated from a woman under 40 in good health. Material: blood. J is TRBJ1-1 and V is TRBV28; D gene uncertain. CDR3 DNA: TGTGCCAGCAGTTTATCTAGAGGGATCACTGAAGCTTTCTTT. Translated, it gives CASSLSRGITEAFF. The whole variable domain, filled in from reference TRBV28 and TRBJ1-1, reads DVKVTQSSRYLVKRTGEKVFLECVQDMDHENMFWYRQDPGLGLRLIYFSYDVKMKEKGDIPEGYSVSREKKERFSLILESASTNQTSMYLCASSLSRGITEAFFGQGTRLTVV.